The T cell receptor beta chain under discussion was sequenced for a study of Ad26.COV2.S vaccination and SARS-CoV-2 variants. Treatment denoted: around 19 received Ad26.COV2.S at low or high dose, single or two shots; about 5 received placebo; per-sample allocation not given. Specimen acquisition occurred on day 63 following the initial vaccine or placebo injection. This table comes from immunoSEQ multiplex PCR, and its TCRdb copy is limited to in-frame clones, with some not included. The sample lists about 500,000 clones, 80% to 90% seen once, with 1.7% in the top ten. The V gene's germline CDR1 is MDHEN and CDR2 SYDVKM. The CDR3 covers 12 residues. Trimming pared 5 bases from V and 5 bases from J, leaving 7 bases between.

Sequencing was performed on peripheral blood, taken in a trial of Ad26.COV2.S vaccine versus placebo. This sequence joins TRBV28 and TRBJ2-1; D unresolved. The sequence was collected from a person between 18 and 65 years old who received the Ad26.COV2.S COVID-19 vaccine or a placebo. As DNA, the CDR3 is TGTGCCAGCAGTGCTCTACACAATGAGCAGTTCTTC. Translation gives CASSALHNEQFF.